One sample yielded the 13 T cell receptor beta chains listed below, sequenced in a study of post-analysis software for immune sequencing data. General study findings and limits: TRBV5-6, TRBV5-1 and TRBV20-1 belonged to a set of a few TRBV segments that were more frequent in patients than controls.

For these receptors, no antigen is known. Prepared TCR beta cDNA libraries contained unique molecular identifiers. One entry per CDR3 protein, called by TCRdb with MiXCR from the PCR reads. The data show roughly 430,000 distinct CDR3 sequences, roughly 38% seen once. Sequencing used blood. The receptors here all came from a girl aged 2-10 years with multiple sclerosis.

The rearrangement links TRBV28 to TRBJ2-1, with a weak D call TRBD2 (5 bases). Germline lookup yields CDR1 MDHEN and CDR2 SYDVKM. V was trimmed by 5 bases and J by 3 bases, leaving 23 bases between them. The length of the CDR3 is 18 residues. The CDR3: CASSTSWASDEGYNEQFF. The CDR3 coding sequence is TGTGCCAGCAGTACCTCATGGGCGTCGGATGAGGGCTACAATGAGCAGTTCTTC.

The V call is TRBV12-3 or TRBV12-4, the J call TRBJ2-7; D is unresolved. CDR3 length: 14 amino acids. V shed 5 bases and J shed 3 bases, with 14 bases lying between them. Written as DNA, the CDR3 is TGTGCCAGCAGTCGCGGCTCCGAATTCTACGAGCAGTACTTC. As protein: CASSRGSEFYEQYF.

The V gene is TRBV18, the J gene TRBJ1-5; D is uncertain. This CDR3 region has 13 residues. V was clipped by 6 bases and J by 0 bases, with 6 bases between them. Germline CDR1 reads KGHSH; CDR2 reads LQKENI. CDR3 sequence reads: CASSPDSNQPQHF. As DNA, the CDR3 is TGTGCCAGCTCCCCGGATAGCAATCAGCCCCAGCATTTT.

The chain joins TRBV28 to TRBJ2-3; 9 bases agree with TRBD2. The V gene end was trimmed by 7 bases and the J gene end by 1 base; junction bases not matched to a gene: 6. This CDR3 has 15 residues. The germline V gene encodes CDR1 MDHEN and CDR2 SYDVKM. The CDR3 coding sequence is TGTGCCAGCACCCCAGCGGGGGGTCGCACAGATACGCAGTATTTT. Protein sequence: CASTPAGGRTDTQYF.

V gene TRBV5-1 combines with J gene TRBJ1-2; D gene uncertain. Trimming cost V 4 bases and J 3 bases, with 16 bases left between them. CDR3 length equals 15 residues. Per the germline V gene, CDR1 is SGHRS and CDR2 is YFSETQ. The CDR3 reads CASSTQPAPDYGYTF. CDR3 DNA: TGCGCCAGCAGCACGCAGCCGGCCCCGGACTATGGCTACACCTTC. The variable domain in full, completed from reference TRBV5-1 and TRBJ1-2, reads KAGVTQTPRYLIKTRGQQVTLSCSPISGHRSVSWYQQTPGQGLQFLFEYFSETQRNKGNFPGRFSGRQFSNSRSEMNVSTLELGDSALYLCASSTQPAPDYGYTFGSGTRLTVV.

The genes are TRBV7-9 and TRBJ2-3; no firm D call. Trimming removed 0 bases at V and 3 bases at J, with 7 bases between. The CDR3 has 14 residues. In germline, CDR1 is SEHNR, CDR2 FQNEAQ (reference sequence). The CDR3 reads CASSLADRTDTQYF. CDR3 sequence (DNA): TGTGCCAGCAGCTTAGCGGACCGAACAGATACGCAGTATTTT.

The chain combines TRBV12-3 or TRBV12-4 with TRBJ2-3; D ambiguous. The V gene lost 0 bases and the J gene lost 2 bases, with 15 bases spanning the gap. The CDR3 sequence is 17 residues long. The CDR3 DNA reads TGTGCCAGCAGTTTAGCGCTATTTAGCCCTGACACAGATACGCAGTATTTT. Encoded protein: CASSLALFSPDTDTQYF.

The genes are TRBV9 and TRBJ2-7; D may be TRBD2 (6 bases). TRBJ2-4 matches the DNA end more closely, so the J call is doubtful. Germline V gene lookup returns CDR1 SGDLS and CDR2 YYNGEE. This CDR3 has 15 residues. The CDR3 sequence: CASSARASGKNIQYF. CDR3 sequence (DNA): TGTGCCAGCAGCGCTAGAGCGAGCGGGAAAAACATTCAGTACTTC.

This clonotype occurred a few times. The chain combines TRBV29-1 with TRBJ2-1; 14 bases line up with TRBD2. Looked up from germline, CDR1 is SQVTM and CDR2 is ANQGSEA. The CDR3 length is 15 residues. Losses at the gene ends were 5 bases for V and 8 bases for J; bases not matched to a gene: 8. DNA of the CDR3: TGCAGCGTTACCGGGACTAGCGGGAGAGACTATGAGCAGTTCTTC. It codes for CSVTGTSGRDYEQFF.

This clonotype came up a few times. The rearrangement links TRBV9 to TRBJ1-2; 8 positions agree with TRBD1. The CDR3 contains 16 residues. Germline lookup yields CDR1 SGDLS and CDR2 YYNGEE. V lost 4 bases, J lost 0 bases, and 8 bases stayed unmatched. The CDR3 reads CASSSIRQGSNYGYTF. The DNA for the CDR3 is TGTGCCAGCAGCTCCATTAGACAGGGGTCTAACTATGGCTACACCTTC.

CDR3: CSVPKGECNQPQHF. The CDR3 coding sequence is TGCAGCGTGCCAAAAGGGGAATGCAATCAGCCCCAGCATTTT. The rearrangement links TRBV29-1 to TRBJ1-5, with TRBD1 as a possible D gene (5 bases). This CDR3 has 14 residues. Trimming shortened V by 6 bases and J by 2 bases, and 14 bases separated the two germline ends. Germline V CDR1 and CDR2: SQVTM, ANQGSEA.

The chain links TRBV12-3 or TRBV12-4 to TRBJ1-1; D remains unclear. This CDR3 is built from 9 residues. V was shortened by 3 bases and J by 11 bases, with 4 bases between the two germline ends. The chain's CDR3 is CASSFTAFF. The CDR3 nucleotides read TGTGCCAGCAGTTTCACGGCTTTCTTT.

The genes are TRBV5-1 and TRBJ1-4; D unclear. The V and J ends lost 1 base and 2 bases respectively, with 9 bases between them. The CDR3 is 15 amino acids. Germline loops: CDR1 SGHRS, CDR2 YFSETQ. CDR3 DNA sequence: TGCGCCAGCAGCTTGAACTCCGGGACTAATGAAAAACTGTTTTTT. Protein sequence: CASSLNSGTNEKLFF.